This TCR beta chain was retrieved from a study of OX40 agonist ivuxolimab in advanced cancers. Study results and limitations: Those patients achieving a partial response at 0.1-3.0 mg/kg showed among the lowest clonal expansion. Circulating CD4+ and CD8+ T cells showed clonal expansion by week 6 at 0.1 to 3.0 mg/kg. Fewer expanded clones were found on average in CD4+ than in CD8+ T cells.

Blood sampling took place at baseline, cycle 4 day 1, and cycle 7 day 1. The CDR3 runs 15 residues. V gave up 4 bases and J gave up 1 base; unmatched junction bases: 6. Per germline, CDR1 MNHEY and CDR2 SVGAGI. Sequencing was performed with immunoSEQ multiplex PCR; in TCRdb, only in-frame clones are kept and a portion is missing. The sample gives over 45,000 clones, roughly 86% of which show up once; 0.8% to 1% is in the top ten. Regarding this clone: What it recognizes is unknown.

The clonotype was recovered from an adult with an advanced solid tumor such as melanoma, head and neck, liver or kidney cancer. The sample in question was CD4+ or CD8+ T cells sorted from blood, obtained in a trial of the OX40 agonist ivuxolimab. The V call is TRBV6-5, the J call TRBJ1-2; 7 bases line up with TRBD1. CDR3 sequence reads: CASSFRQGYNYGYTF. CDR3 bases: TGTGCCAGCAGTTTCCGACAGGGTTATAACTATGGCTACACCTTC.